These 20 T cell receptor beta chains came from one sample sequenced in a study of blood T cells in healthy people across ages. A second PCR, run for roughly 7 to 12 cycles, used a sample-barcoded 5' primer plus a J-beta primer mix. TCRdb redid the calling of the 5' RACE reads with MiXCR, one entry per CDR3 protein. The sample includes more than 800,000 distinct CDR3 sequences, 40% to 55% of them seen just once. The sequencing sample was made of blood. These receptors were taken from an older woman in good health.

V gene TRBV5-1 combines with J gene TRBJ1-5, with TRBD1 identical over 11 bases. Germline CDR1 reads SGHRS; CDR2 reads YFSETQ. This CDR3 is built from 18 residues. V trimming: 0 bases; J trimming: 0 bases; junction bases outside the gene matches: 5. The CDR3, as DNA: TGCGCCAGCAGCTTGGGGACAGGGGGCAGGGATAGCAATCAGCCCCAGCATTTT. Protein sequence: CASSLGTGGRDSNQPQHF. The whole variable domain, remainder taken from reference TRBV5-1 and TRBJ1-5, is KAGVTQTPRYLIKTRGQQVTLSCSPISGHRSVSWYQQTPGQGLQFLFEYFSETQRNKGNFPGRFSGRQFSNSRSEMNVSTLELGDSALYLCASSLGTGGRDSNQPQHFGDGTRLSIL.

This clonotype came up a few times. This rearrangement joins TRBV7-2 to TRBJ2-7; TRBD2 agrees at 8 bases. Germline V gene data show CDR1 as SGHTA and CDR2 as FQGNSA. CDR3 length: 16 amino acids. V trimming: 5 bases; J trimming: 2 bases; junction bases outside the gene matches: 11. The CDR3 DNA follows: TGTGCCAGCAGCCCCTCCGTCCGGACTAGCCCCTACGAGCAGTACTTC. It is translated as CASSPSVRTSPYEQYF.

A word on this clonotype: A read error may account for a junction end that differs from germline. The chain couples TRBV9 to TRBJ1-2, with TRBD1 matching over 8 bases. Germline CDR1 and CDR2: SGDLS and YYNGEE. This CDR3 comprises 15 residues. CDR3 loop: CASSVEAGGWYDYTF. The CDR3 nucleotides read TGTGCCAGCAGCGTAGAGGCAGGGGGCTGGTATGACTACACCTTC.

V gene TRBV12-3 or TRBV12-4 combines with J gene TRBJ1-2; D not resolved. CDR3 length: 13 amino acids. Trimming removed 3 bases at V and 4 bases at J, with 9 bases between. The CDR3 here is CASSLKQSYGYTF. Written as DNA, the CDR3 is TGTGCCAGCAGTTTGAAACAGAGCTATGGCTACACCTTC.

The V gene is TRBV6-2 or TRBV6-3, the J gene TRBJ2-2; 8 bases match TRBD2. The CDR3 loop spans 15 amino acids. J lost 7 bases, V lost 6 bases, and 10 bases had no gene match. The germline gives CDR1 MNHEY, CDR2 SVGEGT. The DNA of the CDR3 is TGTGCCAGCAGGATTAGCGGGAAGAAAATCGGGGAGCTGTTTTTT. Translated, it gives CASRISGKKIGELFF.

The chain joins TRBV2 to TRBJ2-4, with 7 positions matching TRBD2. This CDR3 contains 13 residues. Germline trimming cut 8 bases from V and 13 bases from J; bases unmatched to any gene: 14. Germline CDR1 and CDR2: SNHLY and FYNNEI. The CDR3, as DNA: TGTGCCAGCTCTTACGGGACGGCGGGAGAGCAGTACTTC. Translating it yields CASSYGTAGEQYF.

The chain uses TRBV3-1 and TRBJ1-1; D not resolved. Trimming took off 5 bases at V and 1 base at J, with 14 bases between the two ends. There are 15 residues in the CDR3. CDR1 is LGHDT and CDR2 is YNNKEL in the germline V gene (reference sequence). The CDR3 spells CASSNQVRRNTEAFF. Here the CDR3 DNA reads TGTGCCAGCAGCAACCAAGTCCGGAGGAACACTGAAGCTTTCTTT.

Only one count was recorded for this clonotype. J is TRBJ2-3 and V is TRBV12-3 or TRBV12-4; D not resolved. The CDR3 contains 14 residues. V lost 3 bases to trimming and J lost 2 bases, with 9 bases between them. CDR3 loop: CASSFSSSTDTQYF. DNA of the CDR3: TGTGCCAGCAGTTTTAGTAGCTCCACAGATACGCAGTATTTT.

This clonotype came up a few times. CDR3 sequence (DNA): TGTGCCAGCAGTTTCCCGAGCTACACAGATACGCAGTATTTT. Its protein is CASSFPSYTDTQYF. The chain joins TRBV28 to TRBJ2-3; D gene ambiguous. The CDR3 contains 14 residues. V gave up 3 bases and J gave up 2 bases, with 9 bases separating them. Germline V CDR1 and CDR2: MDHEN, SYDVKM.

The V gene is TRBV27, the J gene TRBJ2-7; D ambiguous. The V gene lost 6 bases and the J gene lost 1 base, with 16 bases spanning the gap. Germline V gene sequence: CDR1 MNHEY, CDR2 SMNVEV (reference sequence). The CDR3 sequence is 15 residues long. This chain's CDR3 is CASSHSMGLSYEQYF. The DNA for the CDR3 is TGTGCCAGCAGCCACTCAATGGGCCTATCCTACGAGCAGTACTTC.

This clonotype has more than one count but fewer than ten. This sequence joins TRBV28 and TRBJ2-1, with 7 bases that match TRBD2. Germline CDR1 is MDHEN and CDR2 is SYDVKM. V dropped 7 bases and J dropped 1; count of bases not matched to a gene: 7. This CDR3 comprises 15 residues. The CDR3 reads CASTRPGGSYNEQFF. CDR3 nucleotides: TGTGCCAGCACACGCCCCGGGGGGTCCTACAATGAGCAGTTCTTC. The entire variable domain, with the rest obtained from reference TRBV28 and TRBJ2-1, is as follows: DVKVTQSSRYLVKRTGEKVFLECVQDMDHENMFWYRQDPGLGLRLIYFSYDVKMKEKGDIPEGYSVSREKKERFSLILESASTNQTSMYLCASTRPGGSYNEQFFGPGTRLTVL.

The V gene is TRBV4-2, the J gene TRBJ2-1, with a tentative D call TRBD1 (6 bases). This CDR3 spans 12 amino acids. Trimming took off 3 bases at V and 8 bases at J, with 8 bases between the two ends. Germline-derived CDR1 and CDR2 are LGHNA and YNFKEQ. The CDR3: CASSQNRDEQFF. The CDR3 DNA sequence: TGTGCCAGCAGCCAGAACAGGGATGAGCAGTTCTTC.

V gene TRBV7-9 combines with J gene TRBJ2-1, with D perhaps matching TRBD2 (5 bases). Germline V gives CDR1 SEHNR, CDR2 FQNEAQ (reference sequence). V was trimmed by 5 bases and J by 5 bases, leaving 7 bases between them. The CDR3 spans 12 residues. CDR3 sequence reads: CASSPGDNEQFF. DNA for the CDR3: TGTGCCAGCAGCCCCGGGGACAATGAGCAGTTCTTC. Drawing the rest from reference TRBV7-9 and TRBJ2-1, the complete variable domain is DTGVSQNPRHKITKRGQNVTFRCDPISEHNRLYWYRQTLGQGPEFLTYFQNEAQLEKSRLLSDRFSAERPKGSFSTLEIQRTEQGDSAMYLCASSPGDNEQFFGPGTRLTVL.

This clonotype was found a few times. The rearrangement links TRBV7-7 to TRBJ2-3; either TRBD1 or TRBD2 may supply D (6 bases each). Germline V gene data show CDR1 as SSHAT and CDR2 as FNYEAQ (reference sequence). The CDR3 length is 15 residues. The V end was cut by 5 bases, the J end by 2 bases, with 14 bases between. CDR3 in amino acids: CASSPRGGLTDTQYF. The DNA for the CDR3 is TGTGCCAGCAGCCCACGTGGGGGGCTCACAGATACGCAGTATTTT.

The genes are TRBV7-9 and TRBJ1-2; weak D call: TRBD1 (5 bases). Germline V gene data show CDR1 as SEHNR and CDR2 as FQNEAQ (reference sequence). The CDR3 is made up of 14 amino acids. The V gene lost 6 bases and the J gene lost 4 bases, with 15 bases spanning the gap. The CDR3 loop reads CASRRSGQGYGYTF. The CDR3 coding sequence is TGTGCCAGCAGGCGATCCGGGCAGGGCTATGGCTACACCTTC.

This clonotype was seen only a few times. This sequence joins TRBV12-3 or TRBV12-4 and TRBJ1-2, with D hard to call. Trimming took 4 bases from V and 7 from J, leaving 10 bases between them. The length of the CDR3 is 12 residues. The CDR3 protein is CASSSDGSGYTF. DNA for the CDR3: TGTGCCAGCAGTTCCGACGGGTCTGGCTACACCTTC.

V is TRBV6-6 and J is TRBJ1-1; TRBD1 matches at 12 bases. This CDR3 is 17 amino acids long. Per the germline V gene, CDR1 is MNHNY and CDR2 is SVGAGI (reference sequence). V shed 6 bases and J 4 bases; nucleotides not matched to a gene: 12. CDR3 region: CASSPRGTGGAGTEAFF. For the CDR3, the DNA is TGTGCCAGCAGCCCACGGGGGACAGGGGGCGCAGGCACTGAAGCTTTCTTT.

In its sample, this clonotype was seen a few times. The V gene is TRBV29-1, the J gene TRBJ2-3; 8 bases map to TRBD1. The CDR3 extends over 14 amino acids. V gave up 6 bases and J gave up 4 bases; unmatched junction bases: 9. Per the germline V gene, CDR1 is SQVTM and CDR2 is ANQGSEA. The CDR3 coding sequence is TGCAGCGTAGGAAAATCGGGACAGGCAGATACGCAGTATTTT. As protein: CSVGKSGQADTQYF.

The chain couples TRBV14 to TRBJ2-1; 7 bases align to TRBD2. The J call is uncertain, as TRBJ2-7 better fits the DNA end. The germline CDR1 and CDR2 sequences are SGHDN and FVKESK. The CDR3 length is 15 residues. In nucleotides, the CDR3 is TGTGCCAGCAGTCCCGGGGTGGGCGGGAGTTACGAGCAGTACTTC. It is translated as CASSPGVGGSYEQYF.

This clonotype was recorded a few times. CDR3 sequence (DNA): TGCAGTGCGCTTAGCGGGAGGGAATTACTTAGGCAGTTCTTC. Translated: CSALSGRELLRQFF. This rearrangement joins TRBV20-1 to TRBJ2-1, with 11 bases aligning to TRBD2. The germline V gene has CDR1 DFQATT and CDR2 SNEGSKA (reference sequence). The ends lost 6 bases at V and 12 bases at J; junction bases unmatched: 13. The CDR3 loop spans 14 amino acids.